The sequence of this T cell receptor beta chain was determined in a study of beta chain features in type 1 diabetes. Study-wide results and caveats: Type 1 diabetes patients had VDJ junctions that carried fewer insertions and more deletions. People with Type 1 diabetes carried modestly yet significantly shorter TCRB CDR3s in all four CD4+ subsets. A greater similarity of naive, central memory and Treg TCRB repertoires was seen among patients than among healthy donors.

The germline V gene encodes CDR1 SQVTM and CDR2 ANQGSEA. Trimming took off 6 bases at V and 1 base at J, with 15 bases between the two ends. The CDR3 is made up of 14 amino acids. On this clone: Its antigen is unknown.

Reverse transcribing all isolated RNA meant expressed TCRB transcripts were sequenced. Data came from immunoSEQ multiplex PCR; TCRdb stores just in-frame clones and leaves some out. The sample contains around 260,000 clones, about a fifth of which appear only once. The rearrangement links TRBV29-1 to TRBJ1-1; no definite D call. The sequence came from a woman aged 40 to 50 with type 1 diabetes. Sequences were obtained from naive CD4+ T cells from blood. Here the CDR3 DNA reads TGCAGCGTCTCGCTTTACACGAAGAACACTGAAGCTTTCTTT. Translated: CSVSLYTKNTEAFF. The whole variable domain, remainder taken from reference TRBV29-1 and TRBJ1-1, is SAVISQKPSRDICQRGTSLTIQCQVDSQVTMMFWYRQQPGQSLTLIATANQGSEATYESGFVIDKFPISRPNLTFSTLTVSNMSPEDSSIYLCSVSLYTKNTEAFFGQGTRLTVV.